The clone carrying this T cell receptor (beta chain) has a count of ten or more. Its target is not known. These data are taken from a study of blood T cells in healthy people across ages. Collection of 8.5 to 10 milliliters of peripheral blood was performed for each donor. Whole-study findings and limits: Observed TCR beta diversity per million T cells went down as age went up. This fall followed a roughly linear course with age.

Then a second PCR, running roughly 7 to 11 cycles, was carried out with a sample-barcoded 5' primer and a J-beta primer mix. Through a template-switch adaptor with 12 random nucleotides, each cDNA molecule received a tag. TCRdb called the 5' RACE reads again in MiXCR, with one record for every CDR3 protein. The sample has fewer than 800,000 distinct CDR3 sequences; about 30% are singletons. The sample was blood. The TCR sequence derives from an elderly woman in good health.

The CDR3 coding sequence is TGCGCCAGCAGCTTGGATGGTCGACAGAACTATGGCTACACCTTC. It yields the protein CASSLDGRQNYGYTF. V gene TRBV5-1 combines with J gene TRBJ1-2, with D possibly TRBD1 on 5 matching bases. V lost 0 bases and J 2 bases, leaving 11 bases between the germline ends. The CDR3 is 15 residues long. Germline assignment: CDR1 SGHRS and CDR2 YFSETQ.